This T cell receptor beta chain was captured by sequencing in a study of cytomegalovirus exposure and HLA in healthy donors (dated by TCRdb to about 2017). The study in broad terms: An earlier analysis of approximately 590 of the donors reported more than 250 Gb of sequence data and 100 million to 130 million unique TCR beta sequences from 150 million to 200 million T cells. About 330 gigabases of sequencing data and 75 million to 85 million unique TCR sequences made up an early release that covered some 640 HLA-typed donors. The genetic ancestry cluster associated with self-reported Caucasian donors included around 76% of the approximately 400 genotyped donors. The study aimed to test whether signatures of past pathogen exposure could be identified by cataloging public T cell receptors. The T cell repertoires of 700 or so subjects were profiled by immunosequencing and related to cytomegalovirus serostatus. Besides the first cohort of 666 subjects, a separate validation cohort made up of roughly 120 different subjects was used. High-throughput TCR immunosequencing, statistical association of individual TCRs with disease status, and machine learning were combined to predict cytomegalovirus infection status. A later analysis re-analyzed previously published TCR beta repertoires from roughly 600 donors and added high-resolution HLA genotyping to study TCR occurrence patterns. In the later analysis, no new phenotypic data were used to find candidate immune exposures; instead, reliance was placed on TCR beta sequences and their occurrence across donors. In an earlier analysis of roughly 580 of the donors, high-throughput TCR beta sequencing was used to judge whether each TCR beta V gene segment behaved as functional or pseudogenic. Alongside the repertoire data, information on donor age, sex, ethnicity and CMV serostatus was compiled. Genome-wide SNP genotypes for about 55% of the 666 donors were used in a later genetic analysis, which treated that subset as a discovery cohort. Every discovery cohort repertoire had been produced on one sequencing platform. HLA typing covered class I and class II loci at four-digit resolution. Typing coverage differed by locus: A, B, C, DRB1 and DQB1 were typed in roughly 620-640 donors, DQA1 in 500 to 550, DPA1 in 600 to 610, and DPB1 in roughly 470. Roughly five DR-DQ haplotypes were handled as single units for association and clustering because linkage in the cohort was strong. Across around 400 genotyped donors of the cohort, an average of roughly 250,000 unique TCR beta nucleotide sequences per donor were sequenced, and roughly 20% of those sequences were non-productive. Overall results and qualifications from the work: A later analysis reported that several top co-occurrence clusters appeared linked to parvovirus B19, influenza, CMV and Epstein-Barr virus. In a later genetic analysis, fewer N-insertions in productive TCRs were reported among donors in an Asian-associated ancestry cluster than the approximately 710-donor mean. Cytomegalovirus status was reported to be diagnosed by the classifier with high specificity and sensitivity in both the original and validation cohorts. A further reported finding was that TCR beta sequences accurately predicted the HLA-A and HLA-B alleles for most subjects in the first cohort. Compared with equally common non-associated chains, HLA-associated TCR beta chains in a later analysis were more clonally expanded and had lower generation probabilities. The presence/absence analyses assumed that sequencing depth was roughly uniform across donors, and that assumption may not be true. Correlated functional status among segregating V segments might reflect linkage disequilibrium, but an unknown experimental factor could not be ruled out. The cohort was sequenced for TCR beta chains only, and without alpha or paired-chain data the features that could be detected were limited. The 87-base-pair reads could not distinguish some IMGT-functional V segments, including TRBV6-2 and TRBV6-3, so those segments were excluded. Most CMV-associated TCR beta chains appeared to be HLA-restricted in a later analysis, and the HLA associations seemed to be driven largely by CMV exposure. CMV serostatus was the only immune exposure information available for the cohort. Because HLA typing was unavailable for some donors at each locus, only the typed subset was used in association tests. According to a later analysis, TCR association rates differed among HLA loci, with DRB1 alleles showing the most associated TCRs and HLA-C alleles showing the fewest. At a false discovery rate of 0.05, a later analysis linked around 15,000 TCR beta sequences to specific HLA alleles. An association between a missense DCLRE1C variant and V-gene and J-gene trimming of TCR beta chains was found in a later genetic analysis and replicated in an independent cohort. Because counts were too low, seventeen rarely observed V segments, including chromosome 9 orphons, were excluded from the earlier analysis of some 540 of the donors. In an earlier analysis of a few hundred of the donors, most TCR beta V segments were observed in productive rearrangements about 90% or about 30% of the time, broadly matching IMGT annotations. Strong co-occurrence of HLA alleles, especially DR and DQ, made assigning TCR associations to individual alleles difficult. Most TCR sequences were seen in very few donors, while some public TCRs were found in many individuals. The authors suggested that the approach could potentially be generalized to other disease states and immunological phenotypes. In vitro tests confirmed that a few of the cytomegalovirus-associated TCR beta chains recognize cytomegalovirus antigens. The sequencing pipeline was judged likely to have produced a cluster of highly shared sequence variants as a technical artifact. A total of 164 TCR beta chains were listed by the study as associated with cytomegalovirus.

The cohort comprised fewer than 700 healthy bone marrow donors. All cohort members were sampled while nominally healthy, although unrecorded immune exposures were likely present. The donor was CMV seropositive and belonged to the group of a few hundred seropositive cohort members. A peripheral blood sample was collected from each donor, and TCR beta sequencing was performed on peripheral blood mononuclear cells. The Qiagen DNeasy Blood Extraction Kit was used to extract genomic DNA from the blood cell samples. Worth noting for this clone: The target of this receptor is not known. Nothing much larger sits one base from this clone, and base qualities are not available.

Libraries were built with the immunoSEQ multiplex PCR assay. For the multiplex PCR, a mixture combining 60 forward primers for TCR Vbeta segments and 13 reverse primers for TCR Jbeta segments was used. A multiplex PCR assay on genomic DNA amplified the CDR3 region of rearranged TCR beta genes. The amplified TCR beta libraries were sequenced on the Illumina HiSeq System as 87-base-pair reads. Turning to the authors' computational methods: A later analysis counted approximately 74 million unique TCR beta chains across the 550 to 800 repertoires, and some 11 million of these chains were shared by at least two donors. Raw reads were error-corrected and collapsed into unique sequences by a nearest-neighbor algorithm in which closely related sequences were merged to remove PCR and sequencing errors. V, D and J gene segments were assigned by aligning CDR3 sequences to IMGT reference sequences. For a sequence to be retained, at least a six-nucleotide match to both a V gene segment and a J gene segment was required. A rearrangement counted as productive if the CDR3 had no stop codons and remained in frame with V and J, and every other rearrangement counted as non-productive. Following IMGT convention, CDR3 was defined as the stretch from the second conserved V-encoded cysteine to the conserved J-encoded phenylalanine. The earlier analysis of a few hundred of the donors excluded sequences that lacked an unambiguous match to a single V gene segment. In an earlier analysis of 450 to 700 of the donors, V segments were called functional above 56.7% productive rearrangements and were called segregating when the between-donor standard deviation exceeded 5%. To diagnose cytomegalovirus status from the catalog of TCR beta chain sequences, a statistical classification framework was built. V and J gene assignment, in a later analysis, came from comparing TCR nucleotide sequences with IMGT/GENE-DB human TR gene sequences. Using the TCRdist pipeline, a later analysis assigned CDR3 sequences along with most-parsimonious VDJ recombination scenarios. A later analysis defined each TCR beta chain by its CDR3 amino acid sequence plus V-gene family, and excluded reads lacking a unique V-gene family. A later analysis removed several hundred highly shared, low-generation-probability nucleotide sequences to deal with suspected cross-contamination and a sequencing artifact. In a later analysis, a clonal expansion index was calculated for each public chain from normalized within-repertoire ranks of inferred template counts. In a later analysis, generation probabilities were computed using a VDJ recombination model fitted to out-of-frame rearrangements, and the results were checked against IGoR. A later analysis scored TCR-TCR, TCR-HLA and TCR-CMV co-occurrence with hypergeometric tests, applying a repertoire-size bias correction to TCR pairs. A later analysis estimated false discovery rates by permuting HLA or CMV assignments 20 times. A later analysis grouped co-occurring TCRs with DBSCAN, adding TCRdist sequence similarity when clustering within HLA-allele-positive subsets. Repertoires with fewer than 30,000 or more than 120,000 public chains were left out of co-occurrence clustering, as were about 5 repertoires with anomalous nucleotide sharing. TCRdb holds this immuneACCESS table with in-frame rearrangements only. Some clones are missing; in checked studies, unresolved V genes explain under half, and the rest has no known cause. The V and J calls and clone size were taken over from that table, and D and trimming were inferred from the DNA. The sample profile shows fewer than 200,000 clones; roughly 84% of them were found once. The ten biggest clones cover 2.5% to 3% of the sample.

CDR3 length: 18 amino acids, cysteine to phenylalanine. CDR3 DNA only is kept here, 54 bases in frame from base 1. V loses 0 bases of germline sequence and J loses 0 bases, and the interval between the two ends is 15 bases. CDR1 and CDR2, looked up from the germline V gene, are SGHDN and FVKESK. This TCR came from a young man in good health and CMV-seropositive. Input material: PBMCs. The chain is made from TRBV14 and TRBJ2-4, with a tentative D gene TRBD2 over 6 matching bases. The CDR3 sequence is CASSQEGRQGLAKNIQYF. The DNA sequence is as follows: TGTGCCAGCAGCCAAGAGGGGCGTCAGGGACTAGCCAAAAACATTCAGTACTTC.